The next 10 T cell receptor beta chains were all read from a single sample in a study of T cell responses to AZD1222 COVID-19 vaccine. Assay used: immunoSEQ multiplex PCR; TCRdb lists only in-frame clones, some missing. The sample lists 100,000 to 120,000 clones; 92% were seen once. The sequenced sample was peripheral blood, obtained on day 0 of AZD1222 vaccination. Receptor source: an adult in good health.

The chain is built from TRBV7-9 and TRBJ2-1; a possible D gene is TRBD1 (7 bases). Trimming shortened V by 1 base and J by 7 bases, and 11 bases separated the two germline ends. The CDR3 has 14 residues. Germline V gene data show CDR1 as SEHNR and CDR2 as FQNEAQ (reference sequence). CDR3 nucleotides: TGTGCCAGCAGCTTAGACAGGGGAGGAAATGAGCAGTTCTTC. This gives the protein CASSLDRGGNEQFF.

The CDR3 DNA follows: TGTGCCAGCAGCCAGGGTGGGCGAAACACCATATATTTT. This encodes CASSQGGRNTIYF. V and J are TRBV14 and TRBJ1-3; D remains unclear. Between the trimmed V and J ends, which lost 3 bases and 5 bases, there was a span of 8 bases. The CDR3 is 13 residues long. Germline V CDR1 and CDR2: SGHDN, FVKESK.

The V and J genes are TRBV21-1 and TRBJ2-4; whether TRBD1, the table's D call, matches the DNA was not checked. TRBV21-1 is termed a pseudogene. The CDR3 is made up of 14 amino acids. This CDR3 is CASSPTVPKNIQYF. The DNA for the CDR3 is TGTGCCAGCAGCCCGACAGTTCCCAAAAACATTCAGTACTTC.

The chain is built from TRBV25-1 and TRBJ1-3, with D unclear. Looked up from germline, CDR1 is MGHDK and CDR2 is SYGVNS. CDR3 length equals 15 residues. Between the trimmed V and J ends, which lost 5 bases and 0 bases, there was a span of 11 bases. DNA of the CDR3: TGTGCCAGCAGTCCGATAGGGAGCTCTGGAAACACCATATATTTT. Translation: CASSPIGSSGNTIYF.

J is TRBJ2-5 and V is TRBV5-4; possibly TRBD1 for D (5 bases). Germline CDR1 and CDR2: SGHNT and YYREEE (reference sequence). This CDR3 is 15 amino acids long. The V and J ends lost 4 bases and 5 bases respectively, with 18 bases between them. The CDR3 loop is CASSRESRKGETQYF. The CDR3 region has the DNA TGTGCCAGCAGCCGAGAGTCGAGGAAGGGGGAGACCCAGTACTTC.

This chain connects TRBV28 to TRBJ1-1; D call uncertain. Trimming removed 5 bases at V and 0 bases at J, with 13 bases between. This CDR3 spans 15 amino acids. Per germline, CDR1 MDHEN and CDR2 SYDVKM. The CDR3 region is CASSRPGSMNTEAFF. The CDR3 DNA follows: TGTGCCAGCAGTCGCCCAGGCAGCATGAACACTGAAGCTTTCTTT.

The chain carries TRBV7-2 and TRBJ2-2; 9 bases line up with TRBD1. The V gene end was trimmed by 5 bases and the J gene end by 5 bases; junction bases not matched to a gene: 9. The length of the CDR3 is 16 residues. The germline CDR1 and CDR2 sequences are SGHTA and FQGNSA. In DNA, the CDR3 is TGTGCCAGCAGCCTGGGGGGACAGGGATCGACCGGGGAGCTGTTTTTT. As protein: CASSLGGQGSTGELFF.

The V gene is TRBV27, the J gene TRBJ1-4; D is possibly TRBD1 (5 bases). Germline V CDR1 and CDR2: MNHEY, SMNVEV (reference sequence). The CDR3 extends over 15 amino acids. Between the trimmed V and J ends, which lost 5 bases and 2 bases, there was a span of 12 bases. The CDR3 region has the DNA TGTGCCAGCAGTCCTGCGAGGGGTACTAATGAAAAACTGTTTTTT. Protein product: CASSPARGTNEKLFF.

The chain couples TRBV11-3 to TRBJ2-5; D may match TRBD1 or TRBD2 (6 bases each). V lost 7 bases and J lost 1, with 10 bases in between. The germline CDR1 and CDR2 sequences are SGHNT and YENEEA. The CDR3 spans 13 residues. CDR3 DNA sequence: TGTGCCAGCAAAAGGGGGGCCCAAGAGACCCAGTACTTC. Protein product: CASKRGAQETQYF.

This clone turned up a few times. This chain joins TRBV7-9 and TRBJ2-7, with D perhaps matching TRBD2 (5 bases). Trimming shortened V by 3 bases and J by 7 bases, and 13 bases separated the two germline ends. The CDR3 is 13 amino acids. From germline, CDR1 is SEHNR and CDR2 FQNEAQ (reference sequence). CDR3 coding DNA: TGTGCCAGCAGCTTGGCGGGTCCGGGAGAGCAGTACTTC. It codes for CASSLAGPGEQYF. The whole variable domain, remainder taken from reference TRBV7-9 and TRBJ2-7, is DTGVSQNPRHKITKRGQNVTFRCDPISEHNRLYWYRQTLGQGPEFLTYFQNEAQLEKSRLLSDRFSAERPKGSFSTLEIQRTEQGDSAMYLCASSLAGPGEQYFGPGTRLTVT.